This TCR beta chain was sequenced during a study of shared clonotypes between healthy human individuals. The germline V gene has CDR1 MDHEN and CDR2 SYDVKM. The CDR3 consists of 15 residues. Trimming cost V 3 bases and J 8 bases, with 14 bases left between them. Using immunoSEQ multiplex PCR, the repertoire was profiled, and TCRdb retains in-frame clones only, with some absent. The data contain 2,100,000 or so clones, about 94% of them seen just once; the ten biggest clones take up 0.1% to 0.15%. The chain combines TRBV28 with TRBJ1-6, with D tentatively TRBD1 (5 bases). This sequence originates from a man younger than 35 in good health. What was sequenced was naive CD4+ T cells sorted from blood. Sample subset: CD45RA+ positively selected. DNA for the CDR3: TGTGCCAGCAGTTTCCCAGGGTATAAGGATTCACCCCTCCACTTT. Translating gives CASSFPGYKDSPLHF.